This TCR beta chain was obtained from a study of a mutant IDH1 vaccine in newly diagnosed glioma. Study context: With temozolomide cycles, or 4-6 weeks after radiotherapy alone, vaccination was started. Treated patients comprised about 60% males and 37.5% females, mean age approximately 37 years.

The assay was immunoSEQ multiplex PCR, and TCRdb's table has in-frame clones only and misses some. The table shows about 75,000 clones, with 91% occurring only once. Germline values: CDR1 GTSNPN, CDR2 SVGIG (reference sequence). The V end was cut by 1 base, the J end by 0 bases, with 15 bases between. The CDR3 contains 16 residues. Time point given: week 5, during vaccination. Topical imiquimod accompanied each vaccine dose, which consisted of 300 ug of mutant IDH1 20-mer peptide. New WHO grade 3 or 4 IDH1-mutant, ATRX-lost astrocytomas were present in all donors. Concerning this clone itself: As yet, its antigen is unknown.

V and J are TRBV30 and TRBJ1-1; D is possibly TRBD1 (6 bases). The sample consisted of PBMCs, taken from a glioma patient whose treatment included an IDH1 peptide vaccine. This clonotype originated in a woman in her forties or fifties with glioma. The CDR3 protein is CAWSGTAYLMNTEAFF. CDR3 nucleotide sequence: TGTGCCTGGAGTGGGACAGCGTATTTAATGAACACTGAAGCTTTCTTT.